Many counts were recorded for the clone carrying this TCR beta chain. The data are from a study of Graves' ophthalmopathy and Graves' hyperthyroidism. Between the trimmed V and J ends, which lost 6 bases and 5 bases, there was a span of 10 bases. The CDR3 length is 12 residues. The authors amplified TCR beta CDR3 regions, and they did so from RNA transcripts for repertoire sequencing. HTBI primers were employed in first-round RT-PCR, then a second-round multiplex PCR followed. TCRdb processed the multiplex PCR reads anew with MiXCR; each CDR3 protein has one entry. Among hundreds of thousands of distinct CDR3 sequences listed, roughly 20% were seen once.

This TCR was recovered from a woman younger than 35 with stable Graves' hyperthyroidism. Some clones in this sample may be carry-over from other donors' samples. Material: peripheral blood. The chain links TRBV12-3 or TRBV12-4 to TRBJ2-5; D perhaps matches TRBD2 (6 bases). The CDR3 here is CASSPGSETQYF. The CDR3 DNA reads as TGTGCCAGCAGCCCCGGGAGCGAGACCCAGTACTTC.